What follows describes a single T cell receptor (beta chain). It lacks a known antigen. No base qualities exist here, and no much larger clone lies one base off it. TCRbeta CDR3 regions were amplified from genomic DNA using the immunoSEQ Assay, a bias-controlled multiplex PCR. In the original analysis: Nucleated cell counts per sample were estimated from amplification of reference gene primers within the assay. To quantify the absolute abundance of each unique TCRbeta CDR3 rearrangement, sequence reads were collapsed and filtered. For each sample, productive Simpson clonality was calculated as the square root of Simpson's diversity index across productive rearrangements. Held by TCRdb, this immuneACCESS table contains in-frame sequences only and omits some clones. Under half of the omission traces to an unresolved V gene where checked; the cause of the rest is unknown. For V, J and clone size, that table is used; D and trimming come from the DNA. Here the sample has over 200,000 clones; 70% to 90% occur a single time. Clones ranked in the top ten supply nearly 9.5% of the sample.

From the cysteine through the phenylalanine, the CDR3 covers 12 amino acids. CDR3 DNA only is kept here, 36 bases in frame from base 1. V is shortened by 5 bases, J by 6 bases, and the region joining them spans 11 bases. The CDR1 and CDR2 encoded by the germline V gene are MRHNA and SNTAGT. Enrolling through a virtual design, the prospective study's participants ranged in age from roughly 18 to 100 years and lived across 20 to 30 United States geographic areas. Cohort assignment in the prospective study relied on participant-reported clinical history from a screening survey and a study questionnaire. Recovered participants in ImmuneRACE Cohort 3 were defined as having two consecutive negative NP/OP PCR tests, clearance from a healthcare professional, or resolution of symptoms. Mobile phlebotomists in the prospective study collected whole blood, serum and a nasopharyngeal or oropharyngeal swab from every participant. Additional blood draws and questionnaires over an approximately 2-month period could optionally be provided by prospective study participants. Blood samples from the prospective study were shipped frozen or at room temperature prior to DNA extraction.

The data were obtained in a study of blood T cell repertoires in COVID-19 (dated by TCRdb to 2018 to 2021). Concerning the study at large: Collaborator samples came from the United States, Italy and Spain and covered acute and convalescent phases of COVID-19. Sample metadata almost always included a de-identified subject ID, COVID-19 status, age in years and sex. The material from the prospective study consisted of cDNA or gDNA derived from T cells, B-cell-depleted T cells, or PBMCs. Where HLA class I and class II types were available, the types were taken from metadata supplied by the sample provider, not from assay-based typing. The dataset comprised deeply sampled blood TCRbeta repertoires from subjects exposed to, actively infected with, or recovered from COVID-19. The repertoires were released in a freely available public database meant as a resource for research on the immune response to SARS-CoV-2. The samples were drawn from the first 160 participants of the ongoing ImmuneRACE study and from 1,254 subjects provided by 6 global collaborators. The research as a whole found: The amount of clinical and demographic metadata varied by source and participant and was provided uncurated.

The sequence joins TRBV6-4 to TRBJ2-7; TRBD2 is perhaps the D gene, given 6 matching bases. Material for sequencing was PBMCs or T cells enriched from blood (not recorded which). The sequence derives from a man aged 40-49 years who had recovered from COVID-19. The CDR3 amino acid sequence is: CASSPGGPEQYF. The DNA sequence is TGTGCCAGCAGTCCTGGAGGGCCCGAGCAGTACTTC.